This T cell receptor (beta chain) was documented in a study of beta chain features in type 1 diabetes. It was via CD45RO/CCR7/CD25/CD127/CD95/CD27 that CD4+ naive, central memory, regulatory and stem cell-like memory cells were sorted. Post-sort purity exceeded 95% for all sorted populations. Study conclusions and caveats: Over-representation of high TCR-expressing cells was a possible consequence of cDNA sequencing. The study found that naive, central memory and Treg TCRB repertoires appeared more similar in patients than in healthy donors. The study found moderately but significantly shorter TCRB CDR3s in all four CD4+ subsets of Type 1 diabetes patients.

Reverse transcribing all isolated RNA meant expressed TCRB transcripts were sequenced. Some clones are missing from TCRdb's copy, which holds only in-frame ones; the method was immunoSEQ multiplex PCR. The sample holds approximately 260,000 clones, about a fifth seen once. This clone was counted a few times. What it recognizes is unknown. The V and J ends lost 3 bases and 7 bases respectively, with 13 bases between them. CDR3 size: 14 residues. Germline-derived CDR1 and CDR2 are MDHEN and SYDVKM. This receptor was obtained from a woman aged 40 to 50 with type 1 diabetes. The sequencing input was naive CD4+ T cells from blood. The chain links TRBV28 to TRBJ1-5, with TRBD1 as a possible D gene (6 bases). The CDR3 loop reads CASSFDRIGQPQHF. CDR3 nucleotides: TGTGCCAGCAGTTTCGACAGGATTGGGCAGCCCCAGCATTTT.